Each of the 20 T cell receptor beta chains below was sequenced from the same sample in a study of cytomegalovirus exposure and HLA in healthy donors. The PCR ran on 60 Vbeta and 13 Jbeta primers. Some clones are missing from TCRdb's copy, which holds only in-frame ones; the method was immunoSEQ multiplex PCR. Seen here are about 110,000 clones, about 80% observed once, and the top ten hold approximately 2%. Sequences were obtained from PBMCs. The receptor set was obtained from a man aged 30 to 39 in good health and CMV-seronegative.

This rearrangement joins TRBV12-5 to TRBJ2-3; no reliable D call. Germline values: CDR1 LGHNT, CDR2 FRNRAP. This CDR3 has 13 residues. V lost 1 base to trimming and J lost 1 base, with 3 bases between them. CDR3 amino acids: CASGLAGTDTQYF. The CDR3 DNA sequence: TGTGCTAGTGGTTTGGCGGGCACAGATACGCAGTATTTT.

This sequence joins TRBV6-1 and TRBJ2-5; 8 bases line up with TRBD2. The CDR3 contains 14 residues. Per germline, CDR1 MNHNS and CDR2 SASEGT. The V gene end was trimmed by 8 bases and the J gene end by 3 bases; junction bases not matched to a gene: 8. As DNA, the CDR3 is TGTGCCAGCTCCCTGACTAGCGTCAAAGAGACCCAGTACTTC. Translating gives CASSLTSVKETQYF.

V is TRBV2 and J is TRBJ1-4, with D possibly matching TRBD1 (6 bases). Deletions cut 9 bases from V and 4 bases from J, with 12 bases between. The CDR3 runs 13 residues. From germline, CDR1 is SNHLY and CDR2 FYNNEI. CDR3 nucleotides: TGTGCCAGTACAGGGACGGGTAATGAAAAACTGTTTTTT. It specifies CASTGTGNEKLFF.

The CDR3 DNA follows: TGTGCCAGCAGCCCGGGCTGGACCGACAGTTTAAACACCTTC. Its translation: CASSPGWTDSLNTF. The gene calls are TRBV13 and TRBJ1-2; TRBD1 might be the D (5 bases). Looked up from germline, CDR1 is PRHDT and CDR2 is FYEKMQ (reference sequence). This CDR3 region has 14 residues. V gave up 5 bases and J gave up 12 bases, with 22 bases separating them.

The rearrangement links TRBV2 to TRBJ2-2; D gene uncertain. Germline-derived CDR1 and CDR2 are SNHLY and FYNNEI. The CDR3 is 14 residues long. Trimming removed 5 bases at V and 6 bases at J, with 13 bases between. The CDR3 DNA sequence: TGTGCCAGCAGTTACTCGCTAAAAGCCGGGGAGCTGTTTTTT. This codes for CASSYSLKAGELFF.

Only a few counts were recorded for this clone. V and J are TRBV5-4 and TRBJ2-5, with D uncertain. This CDR3 is 16 amino acids long. Germline V lookup: CDR1 SGHNT, CDR2 YYREEE (reference sequence). The V and J ends lost 2 bases and 5 bases respectively, with 19 bases between them. CDR3 DNA sequence: TGTGCCAGCAGCTTAAAAGCGTCCGTAGGCGTGGAGACCCAGTACTTC. As protein: CASSLKASVGVETQYF. Variable domain in full (rest from reference TRBV5-4 and TRBJ2-5): ETGVTQSPTHLIKTRGQQVTLRCSSQSGHNTVSWYQQALGQGPQFIFQYYREEENGRGNFPPRFSGLQFPNYSSELNVNALELDDSALYLCASSLKASVGVETQYFGPGTRLLVL.

The chain uses TRBV5-1 and TRBJ2-7, with TRBD2 matching over 7 bases. The CDR3 consists of 15 residues. Germline-derived CDR1 and CDR2 are SGHRS and YFSETQ. V gave up 0 bases and J gave up 3 bases; unmatched junction bases: 6. The CDR3 bases are TGCGCCAGCAGCTTGGTGTCGGCGGGGGACTACGAGCAGTACTTC. It specifies CASSLVSAGDYEQYF.

This clone was picked up one time. This rearrangement joins TRBV28 to TRBJ2-7, with D maybe TRBD2 (6 bases). CDR3 length: 14 residues. V lost 7 bases, J lost 0 bases, and 13 bases lay in between. The V gene's germline CDR1 is MDHEN and CDR2 SYDVKM. The CDR3 loop is CASNPSASSYEQYF. The CDR3 DNA is TGTGCCAGCAACCCTAGCGCGAGCTCCTACGAGCAGTACTTC.

This clone has just one count. The chain links TRBV15 to TRBJ1-5, with D uncertain. V gave up 0 bases and J gave up 4 bases, with 16 bases separating them. This CDR3 comprises 17 residues. CDR1 is LNHNV and CDR2 is YYDKDF in the germline V gene (reference sequence). The CDR3 DNA is TGTGCCACCAGCAGAGATCAATGGAGGGTACGGAATCAGCCCCAGCATTTT. As protein: CATSRDQWRVRNQPQHF.

This clone was seen a handful of times. This chain joins TRBV5-1 and TRBJ2-7, with 12 bases lining up with TRBD2. Per the germline V gene, CDR1 is SGHRS and CDR2 is YFSETQ. V was pared by 1 base and J by 2 bases, with 10 bases of the junction left unmatched. The length of the CDR3 is 18 residues. This CDR3 is CASSLKLAGGALPYEQYF. The DNA of the CDR3 is TGCGCCAGCAGCTTGAAACTAGCGGGGGGCGCACTCCCCTACGAGCAGTACTTC.

The count of this clone is one. The chain recombines TRBV7-3 with TRBJ2-7; 8 bases map to TRBD2. This CDR3 is 14 amino acids long. Germline V gene lookup returns CDR1 SGHTA and CDR2 FQGTGA. The ends lost 1 base at V and 2 bases at J; junction bases unmatched: 1. CDR3 nucleotide sequence: TGTGCCAGCAGCTTAAATAGCGGGGCCTACGAGCAGTACTTC. It yields the protein CASSLNSGAYEQYF.

This clone was counted ten times or more. This sequence joins TRBV6-1 and TRBJ2-7; 8 bases agree with TRBD1. The CDR3 loop spans 15 amino acids. Germline trimming cut 11 bases from V and 0 bases from J; bases unmatched to any gene: 12. Germline V gene data show CDR1 as MNHNS and CDR2 as SASEGT. CDR3 coding DNA: TGTGCCGCTGCAGCTGCAACAGGGGGCTCCTACGAGCAGTACTTC. Protein: CAAAAATGGSYEQYF.

The chain recombines TRBV7-2 with TRBJ2-5; TRBD2 matches 8 bases. Per the germline V gene, CDR1 is SGHTA and CDR2 is FQGNSA. The CDR3 totals 14 residues. The ends lost 4 bases at V and 5 bases at J; junction bases unmatched: 6. For the CDR3, the DNA is TGTGCCAGCAGCTCGATAGCGGGAAGGGAGACCCAGTACTTC. It is translated as CASSSIAGRETQYF.

This clone was seen once. DNA for the CDR3: TGTGCCAGCAGTTTGACGGGGAGCACCAATGAGCAGTTCTTC. Translation: CASSLTGSTNEQFF. J is TRBJ2-1 and V is TRBV28; a weak D match, TRBD2 (5 bases). The CDR3 runs 14 residues. Germline CDR1 MDHEN, CDR2 SYDVKM. Trimming removed 3 bases from V and 6 bases from J, with 12 bases in between.

The V gene is TRBV9, the J gene TRBJ2-7; the match to TRBD2 covers 9 bases. This CDR3 contains 15 residues. V dropped 2 bases and J dropped 5; count of bases not matched to a gene: 8. Germline values: CDR1 SGDLS, CDR2 YYNGEE. The CDR3 here is CASSVAGLASHEQYF. Written as DNA, the CDR3 is TGTGCCAGCAGCGTTGCAGGACTAGCGAGCCACGAGCAGTACTTC.

The V gene is TRBV7-9, the J gene TRBJ2-1; 7 positions match TRBD1. The length of the CDR3 is 14 residues. J gave up 3 bases and V 5 bases, and 4 bases lay outside the gene matches. The V gene's germline CDR1 is SEHNR and CDR2 FQNEAQ (reference sequence). The CDR3 nucleotides read TGTGCCAGCAGCGGACAGGTGGGCTACAATGAGCAGTTCTTC. Translated, it gives CASSGQVGYNEQFF.

This clone was counted between two and nine times. This chain uses TRBV9 with TRBJ1-1; TRBD1 is a possible D gene (5 bases). CDR3 length: 14 amino acids. Trimming removed 3 bases at V and 4 bases at J, with 13 bases between. The germline V gene has CDR1 SGDLS and CDR2 YYNGEE. CDR3 bases: TGTGCCAGCAGCGCAAGGGGTGGCGGCACTGAAGCTTTCTTT. Translating it yields CASSARGGGTEAFF.

The genes are TRBV15 and TRBJ2-4; possible D gene TRBD2, 5 bases. With 0 bases removed from V and 2 bases from J, the gap between germline ends came to 8 bases. The germline V gene has CDR1 LNHNV and CDR2 YYDKDF (reference sequence). The CDR3 runs 15 residues. The CDR3 protein is CATSRDSVTKNIQYF. CDR3 nucleotide sequence: TGTGCCACCAGCAGAGATAGCGTGACCAAAAACATTCAGTACTTC.

V and J are TRBV30 and TRBJ2-1; no firm D call. Trimming shortened V by 6 bases and J by 6 bases, and 9 bases separated the two germline ends. The V gene's germline CDR1 is GTSNPN and CDR2 SVGIG (reference sequence). The CDR3 totals 11 residues. CDR3 sequence (DNA): TGTGCCTGCGAACAGATCAATGAGCAGTTCTTC. This gives the protein CACEQINEQFF.

The chain combines TRBV7-7 with TRBJ2-7, with 9 bases that match TRBD1. The CDR3 covers 15 residues. Trimming took 5 bases from V and 2 from J; bases not matched to a gene: 7. Germline-derived CDR1 and CDR2 are SSHAT and FNYEAQ (reference sequence). The CDR3 reads CASSGRDRVAYEQYF. The CDR3 bases are TGTGCCAGCAGCGGCCGGGACAGGGTAGCCTACGAGCAGTACTTC.